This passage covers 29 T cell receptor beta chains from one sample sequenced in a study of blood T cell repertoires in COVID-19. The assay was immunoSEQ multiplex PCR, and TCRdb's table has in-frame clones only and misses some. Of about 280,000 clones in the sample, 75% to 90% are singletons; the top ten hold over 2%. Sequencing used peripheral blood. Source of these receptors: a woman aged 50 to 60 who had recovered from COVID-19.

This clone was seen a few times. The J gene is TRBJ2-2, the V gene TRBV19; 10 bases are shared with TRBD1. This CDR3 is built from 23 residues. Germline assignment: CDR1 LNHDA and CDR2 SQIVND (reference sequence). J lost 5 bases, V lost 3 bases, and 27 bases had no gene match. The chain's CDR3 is CASSISRGTGQGITYGRTGELFF. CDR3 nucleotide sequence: TGTGCCAGTAGTATCTCGAGGGGAACGGGACAGGGGATAACTTATGGGAGGACCGGGGAGCTGTTTTTT.

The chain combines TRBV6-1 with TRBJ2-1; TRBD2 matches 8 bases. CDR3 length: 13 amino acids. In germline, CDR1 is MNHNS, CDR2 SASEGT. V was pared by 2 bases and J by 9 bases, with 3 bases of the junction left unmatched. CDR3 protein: CASSESLAGEQFF. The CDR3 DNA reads TGTGCCAGCAGTGAATCCCTAGCGGGTGAGCAGTTCTTC.

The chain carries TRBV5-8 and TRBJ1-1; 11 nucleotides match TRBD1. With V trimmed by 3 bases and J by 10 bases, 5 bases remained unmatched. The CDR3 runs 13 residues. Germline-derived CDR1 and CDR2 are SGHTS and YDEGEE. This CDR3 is CASSWGQGVSAFF. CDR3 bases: TGTGCCAGCAGCTGGGGACAGGGGGTGTCAGCTTTCTTT.

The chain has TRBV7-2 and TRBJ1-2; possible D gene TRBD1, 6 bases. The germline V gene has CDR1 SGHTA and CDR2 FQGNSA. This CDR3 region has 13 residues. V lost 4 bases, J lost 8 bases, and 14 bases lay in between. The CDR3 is CASSSSQGSGYTF. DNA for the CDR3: TGTGCCAGCAGCTCCAGTCAGGGGTCGGGCTACACCTTC.

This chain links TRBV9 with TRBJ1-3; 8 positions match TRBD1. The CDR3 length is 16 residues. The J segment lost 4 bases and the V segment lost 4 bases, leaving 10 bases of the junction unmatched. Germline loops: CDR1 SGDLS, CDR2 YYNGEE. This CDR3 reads CASSSLTGAAGNTIYF. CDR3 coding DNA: TGTGCCAGCAGCTCATTGACAGGGGCGGCGGGAAACACCATATATTTT.

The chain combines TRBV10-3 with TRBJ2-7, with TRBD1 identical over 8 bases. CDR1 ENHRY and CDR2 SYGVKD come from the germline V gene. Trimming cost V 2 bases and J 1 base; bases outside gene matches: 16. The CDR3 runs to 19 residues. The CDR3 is CAISEIPTGAQPRSYEQYF. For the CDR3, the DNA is TGTGCCATCAGTGAGATACCGACAGGGGCCCAACCCCGTTCCTACGAGCAGTACTTC.

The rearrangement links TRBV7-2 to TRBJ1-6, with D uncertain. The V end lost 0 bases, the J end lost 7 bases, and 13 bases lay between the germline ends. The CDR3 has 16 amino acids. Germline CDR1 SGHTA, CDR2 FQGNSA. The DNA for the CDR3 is TGTGCCAGCAGCTTAGCAGGAGTGCGTCGCAATTCACCCCTCCACTTT. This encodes CASSLAGVRRNSPLHF.

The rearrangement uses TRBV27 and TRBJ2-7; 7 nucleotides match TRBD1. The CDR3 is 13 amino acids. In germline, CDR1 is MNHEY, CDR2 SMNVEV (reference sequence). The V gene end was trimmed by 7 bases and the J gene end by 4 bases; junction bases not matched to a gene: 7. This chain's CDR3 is CASTGGFGYEQYF. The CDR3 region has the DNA TGTGCCAGCACAGGGGGTTTTGGTTACGAGCAGTACTTC.

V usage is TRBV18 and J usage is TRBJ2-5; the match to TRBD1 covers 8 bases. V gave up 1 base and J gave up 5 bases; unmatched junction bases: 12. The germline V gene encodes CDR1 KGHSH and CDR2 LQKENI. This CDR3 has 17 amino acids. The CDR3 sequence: CASSPLGQGASVETQYF. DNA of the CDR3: TGTGCCAGCTCACCACTGGGGCAGGGGGCGTCCGTGGAGACCCAGTACTTC.

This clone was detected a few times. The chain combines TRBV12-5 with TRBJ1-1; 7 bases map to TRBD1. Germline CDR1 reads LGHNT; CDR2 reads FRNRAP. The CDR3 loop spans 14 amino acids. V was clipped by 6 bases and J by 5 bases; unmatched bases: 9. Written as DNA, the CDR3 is TGTGCTAGTGGCCCCGGGCCAGGGGGGACTGAAGCTTTCTTT. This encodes CASGPGPGGTEAFF.

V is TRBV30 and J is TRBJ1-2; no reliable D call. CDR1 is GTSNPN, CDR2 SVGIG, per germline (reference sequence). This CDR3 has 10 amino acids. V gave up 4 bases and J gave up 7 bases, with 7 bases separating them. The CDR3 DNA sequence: TGTGCCTGGAAGTTACTTGGCTACACCTTC. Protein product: CAWKLLGYTF.

The CDR3 sequence is CASSRGQGNYGYTF. The CDR3 coding sequence is TGCGCCAGCAGCCGCGGACAGGGGAACTATGGCTACACCTTC. V and J are TRBV5-1 and TRBJ1-2, with TRBD1 identical over 9 bases. The V and J ends lost 4 bases and 2 bases, in that order; junction bases with no gene match: 3. Germline V gene data show CDR1 as SGHRS and CDR2 as YFSETQ. The CDR3 sequence is 14 residues long.

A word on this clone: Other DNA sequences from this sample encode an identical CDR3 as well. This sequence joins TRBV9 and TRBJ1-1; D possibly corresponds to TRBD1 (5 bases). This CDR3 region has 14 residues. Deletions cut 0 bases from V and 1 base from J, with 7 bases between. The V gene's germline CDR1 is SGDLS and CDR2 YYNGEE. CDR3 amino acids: CASSVGQTNTEAFF. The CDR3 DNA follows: TGTGCCAGCAGCGTAGGACAGACGAACACTGAAGCTTTCTTT. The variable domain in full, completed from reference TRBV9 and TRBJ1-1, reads DSGVTQTPKHLITATGQRVTLRCSPRSGDLSVYWYQQSLDQGLQFLIQYYNGEERAKGNILERFSAQQFPDLHSELNLSSLELGDSALYFCASSVGQTNTEAFFGQGTRLTVV.

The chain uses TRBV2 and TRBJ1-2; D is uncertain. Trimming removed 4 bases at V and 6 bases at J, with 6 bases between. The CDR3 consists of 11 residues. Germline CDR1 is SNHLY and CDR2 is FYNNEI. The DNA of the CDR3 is TGTGCCAGCAGTGTCGCGGATGGCTACACCTTC. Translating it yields CASSVADGYTF.

The chain's CDR3 is CAISELGTANQPQHF. CDR3 in DNA: TGTGCCATCAGTGAGCTTGGGACAGCGAATCAGCCCCAGCATTTT. This chain joins TRBV10-3 and TRBJ1-5; TRBD1 matches 7 bases. The CDR3 is 15 residues long. V shed 2 bases and J 4 bases; nucleotides not matched to a gene: 5. CDR1 is ENHRY and CDR2 is SYGVKD in the germline V gene.

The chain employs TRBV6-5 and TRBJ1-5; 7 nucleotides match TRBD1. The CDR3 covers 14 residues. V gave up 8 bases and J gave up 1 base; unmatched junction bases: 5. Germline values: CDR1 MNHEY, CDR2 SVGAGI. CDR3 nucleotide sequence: TGTGCCAGCCTTTGGACAGGAAGCAATCAGCCCCAGCATTTT. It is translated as CASLWTGSNQPQHF.

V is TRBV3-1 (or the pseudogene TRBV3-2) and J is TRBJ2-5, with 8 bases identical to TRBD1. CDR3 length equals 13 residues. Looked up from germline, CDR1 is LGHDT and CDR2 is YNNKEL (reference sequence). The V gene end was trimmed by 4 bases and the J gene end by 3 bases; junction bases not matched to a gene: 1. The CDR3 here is CASSPTGEETQYF. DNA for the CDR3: TGTGCCAGCAGCCCGACAGGGGAAGAGACCCAGTACTTC.

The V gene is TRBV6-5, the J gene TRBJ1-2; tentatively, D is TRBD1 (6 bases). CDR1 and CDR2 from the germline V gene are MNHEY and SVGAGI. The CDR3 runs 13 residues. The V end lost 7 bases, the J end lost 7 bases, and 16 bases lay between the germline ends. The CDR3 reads CASKGGAESGYTF. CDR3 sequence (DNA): TGTGCCAGCAAAGGGGGGGCGGAATCTGGCTACACCTTC.

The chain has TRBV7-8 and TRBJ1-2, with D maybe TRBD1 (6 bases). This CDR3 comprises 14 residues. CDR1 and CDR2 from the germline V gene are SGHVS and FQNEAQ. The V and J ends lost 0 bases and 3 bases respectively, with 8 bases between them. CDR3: CASSLAHRDYGYTF. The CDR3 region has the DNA TGTGCCAGCAGCTTAGCGCACAGGGACTATGGCTACACCTTC.

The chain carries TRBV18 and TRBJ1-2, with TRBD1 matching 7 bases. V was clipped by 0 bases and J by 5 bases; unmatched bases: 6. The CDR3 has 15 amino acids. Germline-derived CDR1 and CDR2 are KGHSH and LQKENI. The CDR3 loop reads CASSPPSQTGYGYTF. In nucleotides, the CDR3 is TGTGCCAGCTCACCACCGTCGCAGACAGGGTATGGCTACACCTTC.

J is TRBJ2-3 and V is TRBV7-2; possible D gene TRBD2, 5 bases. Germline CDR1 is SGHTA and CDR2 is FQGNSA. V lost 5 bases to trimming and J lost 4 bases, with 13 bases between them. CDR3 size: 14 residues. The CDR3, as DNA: TGTGCCAGCAGCCGCGGGCCGGGCCCAGATACGCAGTATTTT. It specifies CASSRGPGPDTQYF.

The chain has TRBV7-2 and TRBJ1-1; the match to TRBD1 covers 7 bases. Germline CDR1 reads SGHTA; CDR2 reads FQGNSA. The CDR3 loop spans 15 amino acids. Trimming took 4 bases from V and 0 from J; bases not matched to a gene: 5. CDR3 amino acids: CASSSQGVMNTEAFF. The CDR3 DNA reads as TGTGCCAGCAGCTCTCAGGGGGTTATGAACACTGAAGCTTTCTTT.

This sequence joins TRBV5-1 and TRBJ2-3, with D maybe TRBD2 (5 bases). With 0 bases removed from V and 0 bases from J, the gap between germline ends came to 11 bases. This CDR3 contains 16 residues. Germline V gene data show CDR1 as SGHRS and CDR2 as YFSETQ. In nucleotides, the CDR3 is TGCGCCAGCAGCTTGGCCGCACAGCGGAGCACAGATACGCAGTATTTT. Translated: CASSLAAQRSTDTQYF.

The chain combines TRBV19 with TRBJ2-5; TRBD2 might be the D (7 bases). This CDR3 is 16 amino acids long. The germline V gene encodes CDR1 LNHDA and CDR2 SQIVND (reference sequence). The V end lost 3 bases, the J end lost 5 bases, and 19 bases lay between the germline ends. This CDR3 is CASSIYRGAGGETQYF. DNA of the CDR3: TGTGCCAGTAGTATCTATCGGGGGGCTGGTGGGGAGACCCAGTACTTC.

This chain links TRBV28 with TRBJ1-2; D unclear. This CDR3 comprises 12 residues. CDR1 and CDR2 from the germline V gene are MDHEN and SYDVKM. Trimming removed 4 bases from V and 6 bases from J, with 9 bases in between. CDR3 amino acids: CASSWATDGYTF. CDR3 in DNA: TGTGCCAGCAGTTGGGCCACTGATGGCTACACCTTC.

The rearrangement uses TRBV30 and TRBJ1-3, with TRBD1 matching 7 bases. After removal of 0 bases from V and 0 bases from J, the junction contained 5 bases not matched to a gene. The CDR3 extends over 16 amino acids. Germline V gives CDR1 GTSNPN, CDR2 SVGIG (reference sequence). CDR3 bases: TGTGCCTGGAGTGTTAGGGGGCGAAGCTCTGGAAACACCATATATTTT. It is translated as CAWSVRGRSSGNTIYF.

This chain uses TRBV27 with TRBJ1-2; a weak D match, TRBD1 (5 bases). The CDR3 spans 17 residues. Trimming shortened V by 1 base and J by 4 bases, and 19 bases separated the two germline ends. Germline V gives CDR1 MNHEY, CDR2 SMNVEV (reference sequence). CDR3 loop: CASSLFRRQGGPYGYTF. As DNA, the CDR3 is TGTGCCAGCAGTTTATTTCGACGGCAGGGAGGTCCCTATGGCTACACCTTC.

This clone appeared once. The CDR3 region is CASSLGQGSGYEQYF. The CDR3, as DNA: TGTGCCAGCAGCTTAGGTCAGGGGAGTGGATACGAGCAGTACTTC. The chain combines TRBV7-6 with TRBJ2-7, with a tentative D call TRBD1 (6 bases). CDR1 is SGHVS, CDR2 FNYEAQ, per germline. The CDR3 covers 15 residues. The V end lost 1 base, the J end lost 4 bases, and 14 bases lay between the germline ends.

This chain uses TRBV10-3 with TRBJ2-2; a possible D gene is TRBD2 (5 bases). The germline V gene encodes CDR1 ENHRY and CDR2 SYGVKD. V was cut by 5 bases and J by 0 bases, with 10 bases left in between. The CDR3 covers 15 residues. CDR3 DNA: TGTGCCATCAGTACCCCCGGGACGAACACCGGGGAGCTGTTTTTT. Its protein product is CAISTPGTNTGELFF.